This TCR beta chain was recorded in a study of cytomegalovirus exposure and HLA in healthy donors. Study background: The 500 to 750 first-cohort repertoires and the 95 to 150 validation repertoires shared the same platform, a later analysis reported.

The V and J ends lost 5 bases and 0 bases, in that order; junction bases with no gene match: 4. The germline CDR1 and CDR2 sequences are LNHNV and YYDKDF (reference sequence). The CDR3 is made up of 16 amino acids. Some clones are missing from TCRdb's copy, which holds only in-frame ones; the method was immunoSEQ multiplex PCR. This table holds approximately 160,000 clones, 85% to 90% found once. Specimen: PBMCs. The TCR originated in a man between 18 and 29 years old in good health and CMV-seropositive. The chain joins TRBV15 to TRBJ2-6; 7 positions agree with TRBD2. The CDR3 sequence: CATSPGGRSGANVLTF. The CDR3 DNA reads as TGTGCCACCAGCCCGGGGGGACGCTCTGGGGCCAACGTCCTGACTTTC.